This passage covers 30 T cell receptor beta chains from one sample sequenced in a study of T-cell reconstitution after alpha-beta-depleted transplantation in children. TCRbeta library construction was performed incorporating unique molecular identifiers. TCRdb called the PCR reads again in MiXCR, with one record for every CDR3 protein. The table has hundreds of thousands of distinct CDR3 sequences, 8% to 11% seen once; the top ten hold less than 4.5%. The source material was PBMCs from the stem cell graft donor, sampled from the stem cell graft. Receptors originate from a human donor who donated a stem cell graft to a child with acute myeloid leukemia.

This clonotype was observed a handful of times. The rearrangement links TRBV24-1 to TRBJ1-5; 8 bases are shared with TRBD1. Germline V gene lookup returns CDR1 KGHDR and CDR2 SFDVKD. This CDR3 contains 15 residues. V was clipped by 5 bases and J by 1 base; unmatched bases: 3. CDR3 amino acids: CATSGRTGSNQPQHF. DNA of the CDR3: TGTGCCACCAGTGGTCGGACAGGGAGCAATCAGCCCCAGCATTTT.

This clonotype showed up just a few times. This chain links TRBV18 with TRBJ2-3; TRBD2 matches 12 bases. The CDR3 is made up of 20 amino acids. Looked up from germline, CDR1 is KGHSH and CDR2 is LQKENI. V lost 3 bases and J lost 2; bases outside the gene matches: 15. The CDR3 coding sequence is TGTGCCAGCTCACCCTTAGGACTAGCGGGAACTTCGACTCTCACAGATACGCAGTATTTT. Translating gives CASSPLGLAGTSTLTDTQYF.

This clonotype was seen more than once but under ten times. The chain recombines TRBV5-1 with TRBJ1-3; 9 bases fit TRBD1. Trimming at V came to 4 bases and at J to 4 bases, leaving 6 bases not matched to a gene. Germline values: CDR1 SGHRS, CDR2 YFSETQ. This CDR3 region has 15 residues. The CDR3 nucleotides are TGCGCCAGCAGCCTGGGACAGGGTTACGGAAACACCATATATTTT. Residues: CASSLGQGYGNTIYF.

At least ten counts were recorded for this clonotype. The CDR3 here is CASSVAQSYEQYF. CDR3 coding DNA: TGTGCCAGCAGCGTAGCACAGTCCTACGAGCAGTACTTC. The V gene is TRBV9, the J gene TRBJ2-7; no clear D. Germline assignment: CDR1 SGDLS and CDR2 YYNGEE. The CDR3 loop spans 13 amino acids. Trimming stripped 0 bases from V and 1 base from J, with 5 bases between.

This clonotype was counted many times. The chain uses TRBV29-1 and TRBJ2-1; D unresolved. Germline assignment: CDR1 SQVTM and CDR2 ANQGSEA. The CDR3 is 14 residues long. Trimming shortened V by 3 bases and J by 1 base, and 10 bases separated the two germline ends. Here the CDR3 reads CSVDDFYSYNEQFF. Written as DNA, the CDR3 is TGCAGCGTTGATGACTTTTATTCCTACAATGAGCAGTTCTTC.

This clonotype was seen a handful of times. The chain couples TRBV4-2 to TRBJ2-7, with 10 bases matching TRBD2. With 3 bases clipped from V and 2 bases from J, the junction kept 4 bases outside the gene matches. The CDR3 runs 15 residues. Germline loops: CDR1 LGHNA, CDR2 YNFKEQ. This chain's CDR3 is CASSQSSGSAYEQYF. Here the CDR3 DNA reads TGTGCCAGCAGCCAGTCTAGCGGGAGTGCCTACGAGCAGTACTTC.

This clonotype was detected a few times. This sequence joins TRBV10-3 and TRBJ2-7; the D is unclear. Germline V gene data show CDR1 as ENHRY and CDR2 as SYGVKD. The CDR3 is made up of 15 amino acids. V was shortened by 6 bases and J by 2 bases, with 17 bases between the two germline ends. CDR3 nucleotide sequence: TGTGCCATCAGCCTGGGTGCAGAACCTCCCTACGAGCAGTACTTC. Amino acids: CAISLGAEPPYEQYF.

This clonotype was counted at least ten times. The chain is built from TRBV5-5 and TRBJ2-3; 8 bases fit TRBD2. V was clipped by 4 bases and J by 4 bases; unmatched bases: 8. CDR3 length: 15 amino acids. Looked up from germline, CDR1 is SGHKS and CDR2 is YYEKEE (reference sequence). Written as DNA, the CDR3 is TGTGCCAGCAGCCCGGGCCCGCGGGAGGCAGATACGCAGTATTTT. Encoded protein: CASSPGPREADTQYF.

This clonotype showed up just a few times. The gene calls are TRBV5-1 and TRBJ2-7; 8 nucleotides agree with TRBD1. The CDR3 covers 13 residues. Losses at the gene ends were 7 bases for V and 1 base for J; bases not matched to a gene: 4. Germline-derived CDR1 and CDR2 are SGHRS and YFSETQ. This CDR3 reads CASGQGTSYEQYF. Here the CDR3 DNA reads TGCGCCAGCGGACAGGGCACTTCCTACGAGCAGTACTTC.

This clonotype has only a few counts. The genes are TRBV20-1 and TRBJ2-2; either TRBD1 or TRBD2 may supply D (5 bases each). Trimming shortened V by 0 bases and J by 6 bases, and 11 bases separated the two germline ends. The CDR3 contains 14 residues. CDR1 and CDR2 from the germline V gene are DFQATT and SNEGSKA (reference sequence). For the CDR3, the DNA is TGCAGTGCTAGAGAGCCGACGGGACCCGGGGAGCTGTTTTTT. Its protein product is CSAREPTGPGELFF.

This clonotype was picked up many times. V usage is TRBV5-1 and J usage is TRBJ1-6; a possible D gene is TRBD1 (5 bases). The length of the CDR3 is 20 residues. V lost 0 bases, J lost 0 bases, and 19 bases lay in between. Germline-derived CDR1 and CDR2 are SGHRS and YFSETQ. As DNA, the CDR3 is TGCGCCAGCAGCTTGGGGGCTACCGACAGCTGGAGCTCCTATAATTCACCCCTCCACTTT. This gives the protein CASSLGATDSWSSYNSPLHF.

This rearrangement joins TRBV6-2 or TRBV6-3 to TRBJ1-1; possibly TRBD1 for D (6 bases). V was shortened by 6 bases and J by 10 bases, with 18 bases between the two germline ends. The CDR3 extends over 13 amino acids. The V gene's germline CDR1 is MNHEY and CDR2 SVGEGT. The DNA for the CDR3 is TGTGCCAGCAGGGCGACAGGAGAATTTACAGCTTTCTTT. Translation gives CASRATGEFTAFF.

This clonotype turned up a few times. V usage is TRBV3-1 and J usage is TRBJ2-1; 9 bases are a match to TRBD2. V gave up 3 bases and J gave up 10 bases; unmatched junction bases: 4. CDR1 LGHDT and CDR2 YNNKEL come from the germline V gene (reference sequence). The CDR3 runs to 13 residues. The chain's CDR3 is CASSQGLAAEQFF. CDR3 nucleotides: TGTGCCAGCAGCCAGGGACTAGCAGCCGAGCAGTTCTTC.

A few counts support this clonotype. This chain connects TRBV6-6 to TRBJ1-5, with TRBD1 as a possible D gene (5 bases). The CDR3 runs 13 residues. From germline, CDR1 is MNHNY and CDR2 SVGAGI (reference sequence). V lost 6 bases to trimming and J lost 9 bases, with 15 bases between them. In DNA, the CDR3 is TGTGCCAGCAGCAGGGACGGTTTGGGGCCCCAGCATTTT. This translates into CASSRDGLGPQHF.

This clonotype was found many times. The chain employs TRBV12-3 or TRBV12-4 and TRBJ1-4; D might be TRBD1 (5 bases). CDR3 length equals 14 residues. V was trimmed by 4 bases and J by 5 bases, leaving 11 bases between them. The CDR3 loop reads CASSSRDGNEKLFF. CDR3 in DNA: TGTGCCAGCAGTTCCCGGGACGGAAATGAAAAACTGTTTTTT.

This clonotype appeared a few times. The CDR3: CASSPGAGEAFF. DNA for the CDR3: TGTGCCAGTAGTCCTGGGGCGGGTGAAGCTTTCTTT. The chain is built from TRBV19 and TRBJ1-1; D might be TRBD1 (5 bases). The length of the CDR3 is 12 residues. V lost 5 bases and J lost 7, with 11 bases in between. Germline V gene sequence: CDR1 LNHDA, CDR2 SQIVND (reference sequence).

This clonotype was seen many times. The rearrangement uses TRBV10-3 and TRBJ2-2; weak D call: TRBD1 (6 bases). CDR1 is ENHRY, CDR2 SYGVKD, per germline. CDR3 size: 11 residues. CDR3 residues: CTGFDTGELFF. CDR3 nucleotides: TGTACAGGGTTCGACACCGGGGAGCTGTTTTTT.

The genes are TRBV20-1 and TRBJ2-7; TRBD2 agrees at 9 bases. J gave up 2 bases and V 5 bases, and 7 bases lay outside the gene matches. Germline loops: CDR1 DFQATT, CDR2 SNEGSKA (reference sequence). The CDR3 has 14 residues. The CDR3 coding sequence is TGCAGTGCTTCGAGCGGGAGGTTAGCCTACGAGCAGTACTTC. As protein: CSASSGRLAYEQYF.

This clonotype was found many times. This chain connects TRBV6-4 to TRBJ2-1; TRBD2 matches at 10 bases. This CDR3 has 13 residues. In germline, CDR1 is MRHNA, CDR2 SNTAGT. V shed 5 bases and J 10 bases; nucleotides not matched to a gene: 5. The CDR3 loop reads CASSSGRATEQFF. Written as DNA, the CDR3 is TGTGCCAGCAGTAGCGGGAGGGCCACAGAGCAGTTCTTC.

This chain links TRBV5-6 with TRBJ1-1; 7 bases are shared with TRBD1. Germline V gives CDR1 SGHDT, CDR2 YYEEEE. V shed 6 bases and J 2 bases; nucleotides not matched to a gene: 10. The CDR3 length is 15 residues. The CDR3 region is CASNPGGKTNTEAFF. In DNA form, the CDR3 reads TGTGCCAGCAACCCAGGGGGGAAGACCAACACTGAAGCTTTCTTT. The entire variable domain, with the rest obtained from reference TRBV5-6 and TRBJ1-1, is as follows: DAGVTQSPTHLIKTRGQQVTLRCSPKSGHDTVSWYQQALGQGPQFIFQYYEEEERQRGNFPDRFSGHQFPNYSSELNVNALLLGDSALYLCASNPGGKTNTEAFFGQGTRLTVV.

This clonotype showed up many times. This chain links TRBV12-3 or TRBV12-4 with TRBJ2-3; D unclear. The CDR3 has 14 amino acids. With 6 bases removed from V and 6 bases from J, the gap between germline ends came to 16 bases. CDR3 nucleotides: TGTGCCAGCAGCCGAAATTTGTGGACGGATACGCAGTATTTT. As protein: CASSRNLWTDTQYF.

In this sample, this clonotype turned up a few times. CDR3 amino acids: CASSQRTSYNEQFF. The CDR3 DNA reads TGTGCCAGCAGTCAGCGGACCTCCTACAATGAGCAGTTCTTC. The genes are TRBV27 and TRBJ2-1; tentatively, D is TRBD2 (5 bases). The V end was cut by 5 bases, the J end by 0 bases, with 8 bases between. Germline assignment: CDR1 MNHEY and CDR2 SMNVEV (reference sequence). This CDR3 comprises 14 residues.

This clonotype was counted only a few times. V is TRBV12-3 or TRBV12-4 and J is TRBJ1-2, with 8 bases that match TRBD1. V was pared by 2 bases and J by 5 bases, with 4 bases of the junction left unmatched. This CDR3 contains 14 residues. CDR3 DNA: TGTGCCAGCAGTTTACTCCAGGGGGCGTATGGCTACACCTTC. Translating it yields CASSLLQGAYGYTF.

The sample holds many counts of this clonotype. This chain joins TRBV20-1 and TRBJ2-7; weak D call: TRBD2 (6 bases). This CDR3 comprises 11 residues. Per the germline V gene, CDR1 is DFQATT and CDR2 is SNEGSKA (reference sequence). The ends were cut back, 5 bases at V and 12 bases at J, with 17 bases in the middle. DNA for the CDR3: TGCAGTGCTGCGGACTATGTCTTCGGGTACTTC. The encoded protein is CSAADYVFGYF.

This chain uses TRBV2 with TRBJ2-1, with D possibly matching TRBD2 (6 bases). V lost 7 bases, J lost 4 bases, and 11 bases lay in between. In germline, CDR1 is SNHLY, CDR2 FYNNEI. The CDR3 is 13 amino acids. The CDR3 spells CASTGLTYNEQFF. The DNA for the CDR3 is TGTGCCAGCACGGGACTTACATACAATGAGCAGTTCTTC.

J is TRBJ2-2 and V is TRBV29-1; 7 bases match TRBD1. V lost 8 bases, J lost 1 base, and 4 bases stayed unmatched. Looked up from germline, CDR1 is SQVTM and CDR2 is ANQGSEA. The CDR3 contains 13 residues. The CDR3 loop is CSIWTGNTGELFF. The CDR3 DNA sequence: TGCAGCATTTGGACAGGGAACACCGGGGAGCTGTTTTTT.

The chain employs TRBV2 and TRBJ2-1; D is unclear. Trimming cost V 4 bases and J 4 bases, with 11 bases left between them. The CDR3 is 14 residues long. CDR1 is SNHLY, CDR2 FYNNEI, per germline. The CDR3 spells CASSADAKYNEQFF. In nucleotides, the CDR3 is TGTGCCAGCAGTGCAGACGCGAAATACAATGAGCAGTTCTTC.

Only a few counts were recorded for this clonotype. J is TRBJ1-2 and V is TRBV12-3 or TRBV12-4; TRBD1 aligns across 10 bases. CDR3 size: 13 residues. Unmatched junction bases numbered 12, after V lost 8 bases and J lost 12 bases. This chain's CDR3 is CASPSGTGDMDTF. The CDR3 DNA follows: TGTGCCAGCCCTTCCGGGACAGGGGATATGGACACCTTC.

This clonotype came up many times. This chain connects TRBV29-1 to TRBJ2-6; D unclear. This CDR3 region has 13 residues. V was cut by 6 bases and J by 1 base, with 7 bases left in between. Germline values: CDR1 SQVTM, CDR2 ANQGSEA. CDR3 coding DNA: TGCAGCGTGAGCCCATCTGGGGCCAACGTCCTGACTTTC. Translation gives CSVSPSGANVLTF.

In this sample, this clonotype turned up a few times. The J gene is TRBJ2-5, the V gene TRBV28; D ambiguous. The V end lost 4 bases, the J end lost 7 bases, and 10 bases lay between the germline ends. The CDR3 spans 12 residues. Germline CDR1 MDHEN, CDR2 SYDVKM. CDR3 protein: CASSSAPVTQYF. The CDR3 DNA follows: TGTGCCAGCAGTTCAGCCCCGGTGACCCAGTACTTC.